The rows below give T cell receptor beta chains drawn from one sample of a study of cytomegalovirus exposure and HLA in healthy donors. Sequenced by immunoSEQ multiplex PCR; TCRdb stores in-frame clones only, minus some. Of about 54,000 clones in the sample, roughly nine tenths were seen once. Sequencing was carried out using PBMCs. The source of these receptors is a woman aged 18-35 years in good health and CMV-seropositive. Both conserved end residues are part of each CDR3. D genes are given only for firm matches. Clone size is given for some rows only: seen once, a few or many times, or a class if the clone is expanded.

V gene	J gene	clone size	D gene	CDR3 protein	CDR3 DNA
TRBV19	TRBJ1-5	NA	NA	CASNLQGSNQPQHF	TGTGCCAGTAACCTCCAGGGGAGCAATCAGCCCCAGCATTTT
TRBV9	TRBJ2-1	NA	NA	CASSVVAETTNEQFF	TGTGCCAGCAGCGTAGTAGCGGAGACTACAAATGAGCAGTTCTTC
TRBV29-1	TRBJ2-5	NA	TRBD1	CSVDEQGVQETQYF	TGCAGCGTTGACGAACAGGGGGTTCAAGAGACCCAGTACTTC
TRBV11-2	TRBJ1-4	NA	NA	CASSLDGSRRGEKLFF	TGTGCCAGCAGCTTAGACGGGAGTCGACGGGGTGAAAAACTGTTTTTT
TRBV7-2	TRBJ2-5	NA	NA	CASSSGWETQYF	TGTGCCAGCAGCTCCGGGTGGGAGACCCAGTACTTC
TRBV19	TRBJ1-4	NA	NA	CASSIRGPEKLFF	TGTGCCAGTAGTATCAGGGGCCCCGAAAAACTGTTTTTT
TRBV28	TRBJ2-4	once	NA	CASSPPSGSRAKNIQYF	TGTGCCAGCAGTCCACCCTCGGGGTCGAGAGCCAAAAACATTCAGTACTTC
TRBV5-4	TRBJ2-3	NA	NA	CAINNPEEAGRSDTQYF	TGTGCCATCAACAACCCCGAAGAGGCGGGCAGATCAGATACGCAGTATTTT
TRBV19	TRBJ1-4	few	TRBD1	CASSRGPAEKLFF	TGTGCCAGTTCCAGGGGGCCGGCTGAAAAACTGTTTTTT
TRBV4-1	TRBJ2-7	NA	NA	CASSQERESSYEQYF	TGCGCCAGCAGCCAAGAACGGGAGAGCTCCTACGAGCAGTACTTC
TRBV19	TRBJ2-5	NA	TRBD1	CASRLQGASETQYF	TGTGCCAGTAGGCTACAGGGGGCATCAGAGACCCAGTACTTC
TRBV4-2	TRBJ1-2	NA	TRBD1	CASSQGQGFNYGYTF	TGTGCCAGCAGCCAGGGACAGGGATTTAACTATGGCTACACCTTC
TRBV4-3	TRBJ2-7	NA	TRBD2	CASSQDPGGPSYEQYF	TGCGCCAGCAGCCAAGATCCGGGGGGGCCTTCCTACGAGCAGTACTTC
TRBV5-4	TRBJ2-3	NA	NA	CASSDRQSIATDTQYF	TGTGCCAGCAGCGATCGACAGTCCATCGCGACGGATACGCAGTATTTT
TRBV6-4	TRBJ2-2	NA	NA	CASSDGGNTGELFF	TGTGCCAGCAGTGATGGCGGGAACACCGGGGAGCTGTTTTTT
TRBV6-1	TRBJ2-5	NA	NA	CASRLAPTKETQYF	TGTGCCAGCAGATTAGCGCCTACTAAGGAGACCCAGTACTTC
TRBV19	TRBJ2-5	NA	NA	CASSIYRMNQETQYF	TGTGCCAGTAGTATTTACAGAATGAACCAAGAGACCCAGTACTTC
TRBV7-2	TRBJ2-1	NA	NA	CASSPYDEQFF	TGTGCCAGCAGCCCTTATGATGAGCAGTTCTTC
TRBV7-6	TRBJ1-2	NA	TRBD1	CASSPPGQGDGYTF	TGTGCCAGCAGCCCCCCGGGACAGGGGGATGGCTACACCTTC
TRBV28	TRBJ1-1	NA	TRBD1	CASSARGPNAEAFF	TGTGCCAGCAGTGCTAGGGGGCCCAACGCTGAAGCTTTCTTT
TRBV29-1	TRBJ1-1	NA	NA	CSVERAGFTEAFF	TGCAGCGTTGAACGGGCAGGGTTTACTGAAGCTTTCTTT
TRBV4-3	TRBJ1-4	NA	NA	CASSLEPGSTNEKLFF	TGCGCCAGCAGCCTTGAGCCCGGGTCAACTAATGAAAAACTGTTTTTT
TRBV19	TRBJ1-5	NA	TRBD1	CASIPDRGQSSNQPQHF	TGTGCCAGTATTCCGGACAGGGGGCAGAGTAGCAATCAGCCCCAGCATTTT
TRBV6-5	TRBJ1-2	NA	NA	CASSSRERQGYTF	TGTGCCAGCAGCTCCAGGGAAAGGCAGGGCTACACCTTC
TRBV11-3	TRBJ1-1	NA	NA	CASSLDSDYTEAFF	TGTGCCAGCAGCTTAGACAGTGATTACACTGAAGCTTTCTTT
TRBV9	TRBJ1-6	NA	TRBD1	CASSVVGTDNSPLHF	TGTGCCAGCAGCGTAGTAGGGACAGATAATTCACCCCTCCACTTT
TRBV6-4	TRBJ1-1	NA	TRBD1	CASRAGGGTEAFF	TGTGCCAGCAGGGCAGGGGGTGGCACTGAAGCTTTCTTT
TRBV5-1	TRBJ2-1	NA	TRBD1	CASSLGTGWGHEQFF	TGCGCCAGCAGCTTGGGGACAGGTTGGGGGCATGAGCAGTTCTTC
TRBV28	TRBJ2-1	NA	NA	CASSSPGVSSYNEQFF	TGTGCCAGCAGTTCCCCCGGGGTGAGCTCCTACAATGAGCAGTTCTTC
TRBV10-3	TRBJ2-7	NA	NA	CAISDPTGLSYEQYF	TGTGCCATCAGTGACCCTACAGGGTTAAGCTACGAGCAGTACTTC
TRBV7-9	TRBJ2-1	once	TRBD2	CASSLGLAGGNEQFF	TGTGCCAGCAGCCTCGGACTAGCGGGGGGAAATGAGCAGTTCTTC
TRBV6-1	TRBJ2-1	NA	TRBD1	CASSEAGRGWYEQFF	TGTGCCAGCAGTGAAGCGGGCAGGGGGTGGTATGAGCAGTTCTTC
TRBV11-2	TRBJ2-1	NA	TRBD1	CASSSRDRVNNEQFF	TGTGCCAGCAGCTCCCGGGACAGGGTCAACAATGAGCAGTTCTTC
TRBV9	TRBJ2-7	NA	NA	CASSVSRVGEQYF	TGTGCCAGCAGCGTATCCAGGGTGGGGGAGCAGTACTTC
TRBV7-7	TRBJ2-5	NA	NA	CASSLEGRGQETQYF	TGTGCTAGCAGCTTAGAAGGGCGGGGCCAAGAGACCCAGTACTTC
TRBV6-6	TRBJ1-5	NA	NA	CASSYGAPPQPQHF	TGTGCCAGCAGTTACGGGGCCCCGCCCCAGCCCCAGCATTTT
TRBV6-5	TRBJ1-3	NA	NA	CASSSPRVVGNTIYF	TGTGCCAGCAGTTCCCCTCGGGTGGTAGGAAACACCATATATTTT
TRBV5-6	TRBJ2-7	NA	TRBD2	CASSGREALSYEQYF	TGTGCCAGCAGCGGCCGGGAGGCCCTCTCCTACGAGCAGTACTTC
TRBV30	TRBJ2-1	NA	TRBD2	CAWRGLKDPYNEQFF	TGTGCCTGGAGGGGACTAAAAGACCCGTACAATGAGCAGTTCTTC
TRBV15	TRBJ1-5	few	TRBD1	CATKQGEDQPQHF	TGTGCCACTAAACAGGGGGAGGATCAGCCCCAGCATTTT
TRBV7-9	TRBJ2-5	NA	TRBD1	CASSRQGGETQYF	TGTGCCAGCAGCCGACAGGGTGGGGAGACCCAGTACTTC
TRBV19	TRBJ1-2	NA	TRBD1	CASSIAGQGAGGYTF	TGTGCCAGTAGTATAGCGGGACAGGGGGCCGGTGGCTACACCTTC
TRBV28	TRBJ1-5	NA	NA	CASLRDNLQPQHF	TGTGCCAGCCTCCGGGACAACCTTCAGCCCCAGCATTTT
TRBV30	TRBJ1-2	once	NA	CAWMGIRGRHYGYTF	TGTGCCTGGATGGGAATTCGGGGAAGACACTATGGCTACACCTTC
TRBV28	TRBJ2-2	NA	NA	CASRLSTGELFF	TGTGCCAGCAGACTATCCACCGGGGAGCTGTTTTTT
TRBV9	TRBJ2-7	NA	NA	CASSVGRGDEQYF	TGTGCCAGCAGCGTAGGCAGGGGCGACGAGCAGTACTTC
TRBV2	TRBJ1-6	NA	NA	CASSLQQLNSPLHF	TGTGCCAGCAGTTTACAACAGCTTAATTCACCCCTCCACTTT
TRBV7-9	TRBJ1-1	NA	NA	CASSLDPGMNTEAFF	TGTGCCAGCAGCTTAGACCCGGGAATGAACACTGAAGCTTTCTTT
TRBV15	TRBJ1-2	few	NA	CATSRVVSDSLDGYTF	TGTGCCACCAGCAGAGTCGTTTCCGACAGTCTGGATGGCTACACCTTC
TRBV4-3	TRBJ2-1	NA	NA	CASSQDDRSSYNEQFF	TGCGCCAGCAGCCAAGATGACAGATCTTCCTACAATGAGCAGTTCTTC
TRBV7-2	TRBJ2-5	NA	NA	CASSLGARLGETQYF	TGTGCCAGCAGCTTAGGAGCCCGCCTCGGGGAGACCCAGTACTTC
TRBV19	TRBJ2-2	NA	NA	CASSSGTNTGELFF	TGTGCCAGTAGTAGCGGGACGAACACCGGGGAGCTGTTTTTT
TRBV4-1	TRBJ2-7	NA	TRBD2	CASSQPGLAGDLYEQYF	TGCGCCAGCAGCCAACCGGGACTAGCGGGGGACCTCTACGAGCAGTACTTC